This T cell receptor (beta chain) was profiled in a study of CD8 T cells in Susac syndrome (dated by TCRdb to the late 2010s). Concerning the study at large: Among the Susac syndrome patients who were sequenced, clinically active disease was present in over 5 and clinical remission was observed in roughly eight. Susac syndrome patients were therapy-naive, on corticosteroids (some also receiving IVIg), or on IVIg alone at blood withdrawal. Whether CD8+ T cell activation and differentiation in Susac syndrome was antigen driven was tested using repertoire sequencing.

About this clonotype itself: Its antigen specificity is not known. One base away there is no much larger clone; base qualities are not given.

Paper-wide results and their limitations: The number of individuals in the TCR sequencing and HLA analysis was recognized as being relatively small. In the CD4+ T cell repertoire of Susac syndrome patients, clonal expansion was not detected.

Peripheral blood CD8+ and CD4+ T cells from healthy donors, Susac syndrome patients and multiple sclerosis patients were profiled by high-throughput TCR beta sequencing. The Susac syndrome patients fulfilled recently defined diagnostic criteria for either definite or probable disease. CD8+ TEMRA cells were enriched by FACS, while bulk CD8+ and CD4+ T cells were purified by magnetic negative isolation. Blood was collected in EDTA tubes and processed within 24 hours, with PBMCs isolated through density gradient centrifugation. PBMCs intended for TCR sequencing were cryopreserved in liquid nitrogen and thawed later in a water bath at 37 degrees C. The sorted or isolated CD4+, CD8+ and CD8+ TEMRA cells had a purity of 90% or higher. RNA was extracted using the RNeasy kit, and 0.5 to 1 microgram was reverse transcribed with random hexamers. The immunoSEQ multiplex PCR assay, which covers 54 Vbeta and 13 Jbeta segments, was used to amplify TCR beta CDR3 regions. To correct PCR amplification bias, a synthetic template baseline was used for both primer optimization and computational correction. On the study's bioinformatics: Reads were assigned to V, D and J genes according to IMGT and analyzed in immunoSEQ Analyzer, with only productive sequences retained. Clonality was computed as one minus Shannon entropy normalized by log2 of the number of productive unique sequences. Public and private clones were assessed among the 100 most prevalent clones of each patient and control. Clones were defined as Susac-specific when absent from the healthy and MS cohorts, from fewer than 1,300 published viral clones and from other ImmuneACCESS disease sequences. TCRdb's own reprocessing of the public reads used fastp at Q25 and MiXCR and kept productive beta chains. Merged by CDR3 protein, the rows form single entries marked with the most common genes and DNA. The V and J calls and clone size are TCRdb's, not the authors'. The sample data list about 140,000 distinct CDR3 sequences, and 95% of these were observed just once. Roughly 0.14% of the sample belongs to the ten largest clones.

The sequence was collected from a human donor with Susac syndrome. Sequencing was performed on CD4+ T cells from PBMCs.

In nucleotide form, the sequence is TGTGCCAGCACCACGGGACAGGGAAACACCATATATTTT. Its translation is CASTTGQGNTIYF. The chain employs TRBV2 and TRBJ1-3; 7 central bases correspond to TRBD1. The germline V end is reduced by 7 bases and the J end by 4 bases; junction bases left unmatched: 4. Counted from cysteine to phenylalanine, this CDR3 has 13 amino acids. The CDR3 DNA has 39 bases and is translated from base 1. In the germline V gene, CDR1 corresponds to SNHLY and CDR2 to FYNNEI.